These 25 T cell receptor beta chains came from one sample sequenced in a study of cytomegalovirus exposure and HLA in healthy donors. Primers: 60 Vbeta forward and 13 Jbeta reverse. Only in-frame clones appear in the TCRdb table, and some are missing; sequencing was by immunoSEQ multiplex PCR. The sample contains under 70,000 clones, approximately 67% of which appear only once. The sequencing input was PBMCs. Every receptor here comes from a woman under 40 in good health and CMV-seronegative.

The rearrangement joins TRBV10-2 to TRBJ2-7; D is unclear. The CDR3 consists of 13 residues. Germline CDR1 reads WSHSY; CDR2 reads SAAADI. V lost 0 bases and J lost 6, with 9 bases in between. DNA of the CDR3: TGCGCCAGCAGTGAGTCGGGCTCAGTCGAGCAGTACTTC. This sequence encodes CASSESGSVEQYF.

This clone was picked up one time. The rearrangement joins TRBV7-6 to TRBJ1-5; D call uncertain. CDR3 length: 15 amino acids. Germline CDR1 SGHVS, CDR2 FNYEAQ. With 5 bases removed from V and 2 bases from J, the gap between germline ends came to 13 bases. In DNA, the CDR3 is TGTGCCAGCAGCCTAAACGCTTACGGCAATCAGCCCCAGCATTTT. It encodes CASSLNAYGNQPQHF.

V and J are TRBV4-1 and TRBJ2-2, with 9 nucleotides matching TRBD1. This CDR3 has 15 residues. Germline V gene data show CDR1 as MGHRA and CDR2 as YSYEKL. J gave up 4 bases and V 5 bases, and 5 bases lay outside the gene matches. Here the CDR3 DNA reads TGCGCCAGCAGCATCGGACAGGGGATCACCGGGGAGCTGTTTTTT. This translates into CASSIGQGITGELFF.

About this clone: The CDR3 end shows no conserved phenylalanine or tryptophan, and so a read error is likely. The chain combines TRBV9 with TRBJ2-7; tentative D call: TRBD1 (6 bases). The V gene's germline CDR1 is SGDLS and CDR2 YYNGEE. Trimming removed 3 bases at V and 5 bases at J, with 12 bases between. This CDR3 contains 13 residues. CDR3 loop: CASSGGPVNEQYL. CDR3 in DNA: TGTGCCAGCAGCGGGGGGCCCGTGAACGAGCAGTACCTC.

The chain couples TRBV30 to TRBJ1-2; tentative D call: TRBD1 (6 bases). The CDR3 is made up of 13 amino acids. Germline CDR1 and CDR2: GTSNPN and SVGIG (reference sequence). Trimming took off 1 base at V and 5 bases at J, with 11 bases between the two ends. CDR3 sequence (DNA): TGTGCCTGGAGTGATCAGGGGCTTTATGGCTACACCTTC. Translated, it gives CAWSDQGLYGYTF.

The chain is built from TRBV6-5 and TRBJ1-2; 9 bases are a match to TRBD1. Germline CDR1 MNHEY, CDR2 SVGAGI. The trim removed 6 bases at V and 6 bases at J, leaving 5 bases unmatched. This CDR3 has 13 amino acids. CDR3 loop: CASSRGQGNGYTF. CDR3 DNA sequence: TGTGCCAGCAGCCGAGGACAGGGGAATGGCTACACCTTC.

V and J are TRBV9 and TRBJ1-2; weak D call: TRBD1 (6 bases). Germline V gene lookup returns CDR1 SGDLS and CDR2 YYNGEE. This CDR3 is 13 amino acids long. Trimming removed 2 bases at V and 2 bases at J, with 7 bases between. The CDR3 DNA follows: TGTGCCAGCAGCGTGACAGGAAACTATGGCTACACCTTC. It codes for CASSVTGNYGYTF.

This chain joins TRBV10-2 and TRBJ2-7; D is perhaps TRBD2 (6 bases). From germline, CDR1 is WSHSY and CDR2 SAAADI. V was cut by 0 bases and J by 6 bases, with 12 bases left in between. CDR3 length: 14 amino acids. This chain's CDR3 is CASSESTWRGEQYF. CDR3 nucleotide sequence: TGCGCCAGCAGTGAGTCGACTTGGCGGGGCGAGCAGTACTTC.

The chain has TRBV9 and TRBJ1-2; D call uncertain. Germline assignment: CDR1 SGDLS and CDR2 YYNGEE. The CDR3 covers 13 residues. Trimming stripped 4 bases from V and 8 bases from J, with 15 bases between. The CDR3 loop reads CASSRAQTGGYTF. CDR3 sequence (DNA): TGTGCCAGCAGCCGAGCCCAAACGGGAGGCTACACCTTC.

The chain recombines TRBV7-9 with TRBJ2-7, with TRBD1 identical over 7 bases. The CDR3 loop spans 15 amino acids. Germline CDR1 reads SEHNR; CDR2 reads FQNEAQ (reference sequence). Trimming cost V 2 bases and J 3 bases; bases outside gene matches: 7. The CDR3 sequence: CASSLSGQENYEQYF. The CDR3 DNA sequence: TGTGCCAGCAGCTTATCCGGACAGGAGAACTACGAGCAGTACTTC.

The chain carries TRBV6-5 and TRBJ1-2; a weak D match, TRBD1 (6 bases). This CDR3 is 13 amino acids long. Germline-derived CDR1 and CDR2 are MNHEY and SVGAGI. Trimming took off 2 bases at V and 4 bases at J, with 8 bases between the two ends. CDR3 sequence: CASSYDRRYGYTF. The CDR3 DNA is TGTGCCAGCAGTTACGACAGGCGCTATGGCTACACCTTC.

The chain employs TRBV11-2 and TRBJ2-7; maybe TRBD1 (5 bases). Germline V gene lookup returns CDR1 SGHAT and CDR2 FQNNGV. The CDR3 contains 13 residues. The V end was cut by 0 bases, the J end by 6 bases, with 9 bases between. The CDR3 region is CASSLEYRGEQYF. DNA of the CDR3: TGTGCCAGCAGCTTAGAGTATAGGGGCGAGCAGTACTTC.

The chain recombines TRBV6-5 with TRBJ1-2; D is possibly TRBD1 (5 bases). Germline V gene data show CDR1 as MNHEY and CDR2 as SVGAGI. This CDR3 is 14 amino acids long. V lost 4 bases and J lost 1, with 10 bases in between. The CDR3, as DNA: TGTGCCAGCAGTTTGCTAGACAGTAACTATGGCTACACCTTC. Encoded protein: CASSLLDSNYGYTF.

The rearrangement joins TRBV9 to TRBJ1-6; TRBD1 is a possible D gene (6 bases). Per germline, CDR1 SGDLS and CDR2 YYNGEE. This CDR3 spans 14 amino acids. V was trimmed by 4 bases and J by 7 bases, leaving 12 bases between them. The CDR3 DNA reads as TGTGCCAGCAGCCGAACAGGGAACAATTCACCCCTCCACTTT. It encodes CASSRTGNNSPLHF.

The rearrangement links TRBV29-1 to TRBJ2-2; 9 nucleotides agree with TRBD1. The germline V gene has CDR1 SQVTM and CDR2 ANQGSEA. V dropped 7 bases and J dropped 7; count of bases not matched to a gene: 10. The CDR3 is 14 amino acids. The CDR3 DNA follows: TGCAGCGCCATACAGGGGGCGCCGGGCGGGGAGCTGTTTTTT. Its translation: CSAIQGAPGGELFF.

The chain uses TRBV10-2 and TRBJ1-2, with a possible D match to TRBD1 (5 bases). The CDR3 runs 14 residues. With 8 bases removed from V and 3 bases from J, the gap between germline ends came to 16 bases. CDR1 and CDR2 from the germline V gene are WSHSY and SAAADI. CDR3 in DNA: TGCGCCAGCGCCTGGGGGGGGGAGGACTATGGCTACACCTTC. It translates to CASAWGGEDYGYTF.

V is TRBV7-9 and J is TRBJ1-3; D might be TRBD1 (6 bases). Germline CDR1 reads SEHNR; CDR2 reads FQNEAQ (reference sequence). Trimming removed 6 bases from V and 0 bases from J, with 21 bases in between. The CDR3 has 18 amino acids. For the CDR3, the DNA is TGTGCCAGCAGGGGGAGATCGGACAGACAATACTCTGGAAACACCATATATTTT. Protein product: CASRGRSDRQYSGNTIYF.

J is TRBJ1-4 and V is TRBV19, with D possibly TRBD1 on 5 matching bases. The CDR3 has 13 residues. Germline V gene sequence: CDR1 LNHDA, CDR2 SQIVND (reference sequence). The V end lost 5 bases, the J end lost 13 bases, and 17 bases lay between the germline ends. The CDR3 DNA follows: TGTGCCAGTAGTGGTGCGGAGGCGGGGGGACTGTTTTTT. This gives the protein CASSGAEAGGLFF.

The chain uses TRBV19 and TRBJ1-5; tentative D call: TRBD1 (5 bases). Germline lookup yields CDR1 LNHDA and CDR2 SQIVND (reference sequence). This CDR3 contains 16 residues. Trimming took 4 bases from V and 0 from J, leaving 13 bases between them. For the CDR3, the DNA is TGTGCCAGTAGTACTTGGGTGACAGCTAGCAATCAGCCCCAGCATTTT. This translates into CASSTWVTASNQPQHF.

The chain links TRBV29-1 to TRBJ2-7; 11 bases align to TRBD1. The V segment lost 5 bases and the J segment 0 bases; nucleotides outside the gene matches: 3. Germline CDR1 reads SQVTM; CDR2 reads ANQGSEA. The CDR3 spans 14 residues. The CDR3: CSVSGTGGSYEQYF. The DNA for the CDR3 is TGCAGCGTTTCCGGGACAGGGGGCTCCTACGAGCAGTACTTC.

The V and J genes are TRBV6-1 and TRBJ1-5; maybe TRBD1 (5 bases). Trimming took off 8 bases at V and 3 bases at J, with 8 bases between the two ends. Germline lookup yields CDR1 MNHNS and CDR2 SASEGT. The length of the CDR3 is 12 residues. In DNA form, the CDR3 reads TGTGCCAGCGGACATCCCAATCAGCCCCAGCATTTT. Amino acids: CASGHPNQPQHF.

The sample holds one count of this clone. The CDR3 loop is CASMISGGAWSEQFF. The CDR3 DNA reads as TGTGCCAGCATGATAAGCGGGGGGGCCTGGTCTGAGCAGTTCTTC. The rearrangement joins TRBV6-6 to TRBJ2-1, with 10 bases lining up with TRBD2. J was trimmed by 9 bases and V by 7 bases; bases with no gene match: 12. The CDR3 is 15 amino acids. Germline values: CDR1 MNHNY, CDR2 SVGAGI (reference sequence).

The chain combines TRBV30 with TRBJ1-1; 7 bases align to TRBD1. The CDR3 consists of 15 residues. Per the germline V gene, CDR1 is GTSNPN and CDR2 is SVGIG (reference sequence). The V gene end was trimmed by 1 base and the J gene end by 6 bases; junction bases not matched to a gene: 11. The CDR3 loop is CAWSAWAGGRPEAFF. For the CDR3, the DNA is TGTGCCTGGAGTGCGTGGGCAGGGGGTAGGCCTGAAGCTTTCTTT.

The J gene is TRBJ1-3, the V gene TRBV6-5, with 10 bases lining up with TRBD1. With V trimmed by 7 bases and J by 6 bases, 6 bases remained unmatched. In germline, CDR1 is MNHEY, CDR2 SVGAGI. The CDR3 is 14 amino acids. The CDR3 DNA is TGTGCCAGCACCGGGACAGGGGTCGTAAACACCATATATTTT. Its protein is CASTGTGVVNTIYF.

The J gene is TRBJ1-4, the V gene TRBV7-3, with D perhaps matching TRBD1 (6 bases). This CDR3 region has 18 residues. Trimming left V 3 bases short and J 0 bases short, with 17 bases between. The V gene's germline CDR1 is SGHTA and CDR2 FQGTGA. The CDR3 loop is CASSFDRFRKATNEKLFF. In nucleotides, the CDR3 is TGTGCCAGCAGCTTTGACAGGTTCAGGAAGGCAACTAATGAAAAACTGTTTTTT.